The next 7 T cell receptor beta chains were all read from a single sample in a study of CD8 T cells in Susac syndrome. An amount of RNA that ranged from roughly 0.45 to 1 ug was reverse transcribed with random hexamers. TCRdb passed the immunoSEQ multiplex PCR reads through MiXCR, listing each CDR3 protein once. The table lists 140,000 or so distinct CDR3 sequences, under 97% of them singletons. Material for sequencing was CD4+ T cells from PBMCs. The receptors stem from a human donor with Susac syndrome.

The rearrangement joins TRBV4-1 to TRBJ2-7; 9 bases map to TRBD2. The CDR3 loop spans 15 amino acids. Germline V gene lookup returns CDR1 MGHRA and CDR2 YSYEKL. Trimming took 0 bases from V and 3 from J; bases not matched to a gene: 3. Written as DNA, the CDR3 is TGCGCCAGCAGCCAAGAACTAGCGGGTGGCTACGAGCAGTACTTC. Amino acid sequence: CASSQELAGGYEQYF.

V and J are TRBV20-1 and TRBJ2-1, with 8 bases fitting TRBD2. The J segment lost 3 bases and the V segment lost 1 base, leaving 11 bases of the junction unmatched. CDR1 is DFQATT, CDR2 SNEGSKA, per germline (reference sequence). The CDR3 length is 17 residues. DNA of the CDR3: TGCAGTGCTAGAGTCCCAAGTCCCGGGACTAGCTACAATGAGCAGTTCTTC. This codes for CSARVPSPGTSYNEQFF.

This rearrangement joins TRBV6-2 or TRBV6-3 to TRBJ1-2; D not certain. V lost 3 bases to trimming and J lost 4 bases, with 9 bases between them. The germline CDR1 and CDR2 sequences are MNHEY and SVGEGT. The CDR3 totals 13 residues. The CDR3, as DNA: TGTGCCAGCAGTTATACAGTCGGCTATGGCTACACCTTC. It yields the protein CASSYTVGYGYTF.

The gene calls are TRBV3-1 and TRBJ2-1; 9 bases align to TRBD1. The germline V gene has CDR1 LGHDT and CDR2 YNNKEL (reference sequence). This CDR3 has 16 residues. V lost 6 bases, J lost 6 bases, and 12 bases stayed unmatched. CDR3 coding DNA: TGTGCCAGCAGACCTACCGGGACAGGGCTCCCCAATGAGCAGTTCTTC. This translates into CASRPTGTGLPNEQFF.

This chain links TRBV9 with TRBJ2-3; 10 bases map to TRBD2. The CDR3 extends over 17 amino acids. The V and J ends lost 3 bases and 5 bases, in that order; junction bases with no gene match: 12. From germline, CDR1 is SGDLS and CDR2 YYNGEE. The CDR3 region has the DNA TGTGCCAGCAGCGGTAGCCAAGCGGGGGGGCAGAAAGATACGCAGTATTTT. This encodes CASSGSQAGGQKDTQYF.

This chain uses TRBV14 with TRBJ2-1; D unresolved. The CDR3 totals 15 residues. CDR1 is SGHDN and CDR2 is FVKESK in the germline V gene. V was pared by 4 bases and J by 10 bases, with 20 bases between. The CDR3 here is CASSPSGARTEEQFF. The CDR3 coding sequence is TGTGCCAGCAGCCCTTCGGGCGCCCGTACGGAGGAGCAGTTCTTC.

The gene calls are TRBV2 and TRBJ1-2; D ambiguous. The CDR3 spans 14 residues. Trimming pared 0 bases from V and 4 bases from J, leaving 9 bases between. Looked up from germline, CDR1 is SNHLY and CDR2 is FYNNEI. This chain's CDR3 is CASSEAAHGYGYTF. DNA of the CDR3: TGTGCCAGCAGTGAAGCTGCCCATGGCTATGGCTACACCTTC.